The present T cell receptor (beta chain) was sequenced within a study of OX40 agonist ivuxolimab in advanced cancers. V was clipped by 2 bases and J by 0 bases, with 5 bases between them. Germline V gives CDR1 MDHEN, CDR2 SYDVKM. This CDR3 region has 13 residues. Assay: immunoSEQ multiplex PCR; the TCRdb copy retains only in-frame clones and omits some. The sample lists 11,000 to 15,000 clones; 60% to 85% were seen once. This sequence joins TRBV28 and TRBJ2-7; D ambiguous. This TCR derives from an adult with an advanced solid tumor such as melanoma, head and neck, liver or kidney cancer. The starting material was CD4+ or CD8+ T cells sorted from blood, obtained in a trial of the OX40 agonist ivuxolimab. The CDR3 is CASSLHSSYEQYF. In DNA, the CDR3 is TGTGCCAGCAGTTTACACAGCTCCTACGAGCAGTACTTC. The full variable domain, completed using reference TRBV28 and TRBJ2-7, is DVKVTQSSRYLVKRTGEKVFLECVQDMDHENMFWYRQDPGLGLRLIYFSYDVKMKEKGDIPEGYSVSREKKERFSLILESASTNQTSMYLCASSLHSSYEQYFGPGTRLTVT.